The 20 T cell receptor beta chains listed next were all sequenced from one sample in a study of OX40 agonist ivuxolimab in advanced cancers. This table comes from immunoSEQ multiplex PCR, and its TCRdb copy is limited to in-frame clones, with some not included. The sample has 80,000 or so clones; approximately 94% are singletons. The sample here was CD4+ or CD8+ T cells sorted from blood, taken in a trial of the OX40 agonist ivuxolimab. The origin of the receptors is an adult with an advanced solid tumor such as melanoma, head and neck, liver or kidney cancer.

The chain couples TRBV2 to TRBJ1-1; a possible D gene is TRBD1 (5 bases). V lost 4 bases and J lost 1, with 16 bases in between. The CDR3 has 16 residues. Germline-derived CDR1 and CDR2 are SNHLY and FYNNEI. CDR3 protein: CASSVNSGTQNTEAFF. CDR3 in DNA: TGTGCCAGCAGTGTGAACTCCGGGACCCAGAACACTGAAGCTTTCTTT.

The J gene is TRBJ2-5, the V gene TRBV14; 9 bases align to TRBD1. Germline-derived CDR1 and CDR2 are SGHDN and FVKESK. J was trimmed by 5 bases and V by 0 bases; bases with no gene match: 7. The CDR3 loop spans 16 amino acids. This chain's CDR3 is CASSQDTGGLWETQYF. The DNA of the CDR3 is TGTGCCAGCAGCCAAGATACAGGGGGCTTGTGGGAGACCCAGTACTTC.

The chain couples TRBV9 to TRBJ2-7, with 10 positions matching TRBD1. Germline CDR1 and CDR2: SGDLS and YYNGEE. J lost 4 bases, V lost 2 bases, and 9 bases had no gene match. The CDR3 runs 16 residues. CDR3 bases: TGTGCCAGCAGCGTGAGTCCCGGGACAGGGGTATACGAGCAGTACTTC. It specifies CASSVSPGTGVYEQYF. The full variable domain, completed using reference TRBV9 and TRBJ2-7, is DSGVTQTPKHLITATGQRVTLRCSPRSGDLSVYWYQQSLDQGLQFLIQYYNGEERAKGNILERFSAQQFPDLHSELNLSSLELGDSALYFCASSVSPGTGVYEQYFGPGTRLTVT.

This clone was found once. CDR3 region: CASSPGTGSYEQYF. In DNA, the CDR3 is TGTGCCAGCAGCCCCGGGACAGGATCCTACGAGCAGTACTTC. This chain joins TRBV7-6 and TRBJ2-7; TRBD1 aligns across 8 bases. Per the germline V gene, CDR1 is SGHVS and CDR2 is FNYEAQ. The ends lost 5 bases at V and 1 base at J; junction bases unmatched: 4. This CDR3 is 14 amino acids long.

The chain employs TRBV5-5 and TRBJ2-7, with a tentative D call TRBD2 (6 bases). The CDR3 runs to 13 residues. Germline CDR1 SGHKS, CDR2 YYEKEE (reference sequence). Trimming removed 2 bases from V and 5 bases from J, with 11 bases in between. The CDR3 DNA reads as TGTGCCAGCAGCTTTTCGGGGGTTGACGAGCAGTACTTC. Protein product: CASSFSGVDEQYF.

This chain joins TRBV7-9 and TRBJ1-1; TRBD1 agrees at 8 bases. The trim removed 3 bases at V and 5 bases at J, leaving 5 bases unmatched. Germline CDR1 is SEHNR and CDR2 is FQNEAQ (reference sequence). The CDR3 spans 14 residues. The CDR3 is CASSLGQVFTEAFF. The CDR3 coding sequence is TGTGCCAGCAGCTTGGGACAGGTTTTTACTGAAGCTTTCTTT.

The count of this clone is one. The J gene is TRBJ2-1, the V gene TRBV9; 9 nucleotides line up with TRBD1. This CDR3 has 15 residues. Germline CDR1 and CDR2: SGDLS and YYNGEE. The V segment lost 4 bases and the J segment 11 bases; nucleotides outside the gene matches: 13. CDR3 in DNA: TGTGCCAGCAGCCCAGGGGGGACAGGGACCCCACAGCAGTTCTTC. This translates into CASSPGGTGTPQQFF.

This sequence joins TRBV4-1 and TRBJ1-2; no definite D call. The CDR3 runs 14 residues. Trimming stripped 1 base from V and 2 bases from J, with 8 bases between. Looked up from germline, CDR1 is MGHRA and CDR2 is YSYEKL. CDR3 loop: CASSQVAANYGYTF. CDR3 bases: TGCGCCAGCAGCCAAGTGGCAGCAAACTATGGCTACACCTTC.

This clone was seen only once. CDR3 residues: CASTPEGVSYNSPLHF. CDR3 nucleotide sequence: TGTGCCAGCACCCCGGAAGGGGTCTCCTATAATTCACCCCTCCACTTT. V gene TRBV11-2 combines with J gene TRBJ1-6; tentative D call: TRBD1 (5 bases). Looked up from germline, CDR1 is SGHAT and CDR2 is FQNNGV. V was cut by 7 bases and J by 0 bases, with 13 bases left in between. The CDR3 consists of 16 residues.

The chain recombines TRBV13 with TRBJ2-1, with 9 bases matching TRBD1. V lost 0 bases to trimming and J lost 8 bases; unmatched junction nucleotides: 8. Germline V CDR1 and CDR2: PRHDT, FYEKMQ (reference sequence). This CDR3 has 16 amino acids. CDR3 nucleotides: TGTGCCAGCAGCTTAGGCCTGGGGGGACAGGGCTATGAGCAGTTCTTC. This sequence encodes CASSLGLGGQGYEQFF.

J is TRBJ2-7 and V is TRBV27, with D possibly matching TRBD2 (6 bases). Trimming cost V 4 bases and J 7 bases, with 17 bases left between them. The germline gives CDR1 MNHEY, CDR2 SMNVEV (reference sequence). The length of the CDR3 is 14 residues. CDR3 nucleotides: TGTGCCAGCAGTTGGGGGGACTCGAAATCGGAGCAGTACTTC. Translating it yields CASSWGDSKSEQYF.

The chain couples TRBV18 to TRBJ2-1; 7 positions agree with TRBD2. The CDR3 consists of 14 residues. V trimming: 4 bases; J trimming: 4 bases; junction bases outside the gene matches: 4. In germline, CDR1 is KGHSH, CDR2 LQKENI. The CDR3 sequence: CASSLGTIYNEQFF. CDR3 coding DNA: TGTGCCAGCTCACTCGGGACTATTTACAATGAGCAGTTCTTC.

The V and J genes are TRBV28 and TRBJ1-5; D uncertain. V was cut by 5 bases and J by 5 bases, with 7 bases left in between. This CDR3 is 12 amino acids long. The germline V gene encodes CDR1 MDHEN and CDR2 SYDVKM. In DNA form, the CDR3 reads TGTGCCAGCAGTCTACCGTATCAGCCCCAGCATTTT. This gives the protein CASSLPYQPQHF.

The chain recombines TRBV21-1 with TRBJ1-1. TRBV21-1 is a pseudogene. The CDR3 has 13 residues. CDR3 loop: CASSTRGGAEAFF. The CDR3 DNA reads as TGTGCCAGCAGCACCAGGGGAGGCGCTGAAGCTTTCTTT.

The V and J genes are TRBV6-5 and TRBJ1-2, with D possibly being TRBD1 (5 bases). Trimming cost V 0 bases and J 7 bases, with 15 bases left between them. In germline, CDR1 is MNHEY, CDR2 SVGAGI. This CDR3 spans 15 amino acids. The CDR3 coding sequence is TGTGCCAGCAGTTACTCGCCCCCAGGGAGTAGTGGCTACACCTTC. Its translation: CASSYSPPGSSGYTF.

The chain uses TRBV19 and TRBJ2-1; possibly TRBD2 for D (6 bases). V lost 3 bases and J lost 5, with 20 bases in between. CDR3 length: 17 amino acids. The germline gives CDR1 LNHDA, CDR2 SQIVND (reference sequence). CDR3 coding DNA: TGTGCCAGTAGTATTTTCCCCCGGGAGATCTTCGACAATGAGCAGTTCTTC. It codes for CASSIFPREIFDNEQFF.

CDR3 DNA sequence: TGTGCCAGCAGCAAATCCACTACTTGTAACCCGGGACAAAAGAACAATGAGCAGTTCTTC. Protein: CASSKSTTCNPGQKNNEQFF. This sequence joins TRBV21-1 and TRBJ2-1; the DNA was not used to check the table's D call, TRBD1. TRBV21-1 is recorded as a pseudogene. The CDR3 is made up of 20 amino acids.

The V and J genes are TRBV12-5 and TRBJ1-1; D possibly corresponds to TRBD1 (5 bases). CDR3 size: 15 residues. The V gene's germline CDR1 is LGHNT and CDR2 FRNRAP. V was pared by 0 bases and J by 1 base, with 9 bases between. The chain's CDR3 is CASGLVRGANTEAFF. The DNA for the CDR3 is TGTGCTAGTGGTTTGGTACGGGGCGCGAACACTGAAGCTTTCTTT.

V gene TRBV9 combines with J gene TRBJ2-5, with 7 positions matching TRBD2. The CDR3 extends over 15 amino acids. Germline CDR1 SGDLS, CDR2 YYNGEE. V was pared by 5 bases and J by 4 bases, with 11 bases of the junction left unmatched. CDR3 residues: CASSQFTSGGETQYF. CDR3 coding DNA: TGTGCCAGCAGTCAATTCACATCGGGGGGAGAGACCCAGTACTTC.

This sequence joins TRBV4-3 and TRBJ2-2; the D gene is possibly TRBD2 (5 bases). The CDR3 spans 14 residues. Trimming took off 0 bases at V and 8 bases at J, with 10 bases between the two ends. Germline V gene sequence: CDR1 LGHNA, CDR2 YSLEER. DNA for the CDR3: TGCGCCAGCAGCCAAGAGAGGGCCACGGGGGAGCTGTTTTTT. Protein sequence: CASSQERATGELFF.